Described below is a single T cell receptor (beta chain) sequence and its context. This clonotype showed up just a few times. Its antigen remains undetermined. No qualities accompany the bases; no much larger clone lies one base away. The treatment or condition tag for this specimen amounts to: roughly ten-day PBMC culture with coronavirus spike peptide pools or control peptides (ViraFEST assay). To expand antigen-specific T cells with peptide pools and then pick out the expanded clonotypes through TCR sequencing, the study relied on the ViraFEST assay. The convalescent patients' positive SARS-CoV-2 PCR tests were from March to December 2020, which was before the Alpha, Beta and Delta variants emerged in the United States. Each well held about 2.2 million PBMCs cultured in IMDM containing around 5% human AB serum and around 9.2 IU/ml IL-2, with around 9.2 ug/ml peptide pools added. Half of the culture medium was replaced with fresh IL-2-containing medium on days 3 and 7. After 9 to 10 days of culture, CD4+ T cells were isolated by negative selection using the EasySep CD4+ T cell isolation kit. Ficoll-Paque Plus gradient centrifugation was used to isolate PBMCs from whole blood, and the isolated PBMCs were then either used fresh or cryopreserved at -140C. Each culture condition was generally run in triplicate wells.

This sample stems from a study of vaccination and CD4 T cells after COVID-19 (dated by TCRdb to between 2021 and 2023). Background for the entire study: Convalescent patients had a positive SARS-CoV-2 result on nasal swab PCR, and of these patients, nine had mild disease and one had severe disease. The convalescent cohort included six males and four females, with two Hispanic individuals, seven Caucasians, two Asians and one multiracial person. Two doses of either the Pfizer-BioNTech BNT162b2 vaccine (n=8) or the Moderna mRNA-1273 vaccine (n=2) were administered to participants. Post-COVID blood samples were collected from convalescent patients a median of around 96 days after diagnosis, with a range of about 30 to 161 days. Post-vaccine blood samples were obtained a median of about 70 days after the second vaccine dose, with a range of about 14 to 250 days. The cultures were stimulated with overlapping spike peptide pools from SARS-CoV-2 and from the common cold coronaviruses HCoV-NL63, HCoV-OC43 and HCoV-229E. Control cultures received a CEFX viral epitope pool as the positive control, an HIV-1 Nef peptide pool as the negative control, or no peptide. In 9 to 11 COVID-19 convalescent patients and 4 infection-naive healthy vaccine recipients, researchers compared the spike-specific CD4+ TCR repertoire from before mRNA vaccination with the repertoire from after. Results the study describes overall, beyond this receptor: The number of convalescent patients in the study was relatively small, and the study did not examine early timepoints following natural infection. An increase in the median number of SARS-CoV-2-reactive clonotypes from 20 to 25 after infection to 35 to 40 after vaccination was observed, but the change was not found to be significant. Of the vaccine-specific clones found in convalescent patients, nearly all (304 of 307) were mono-reactive for SARS-CoV-2 spike instead of being cross-reactive with common cold coronaviruses. Among convalescent patients, a median about 86% of the SARS-CoV-2-reactive clones seen after vaccination appeared only after vaccination, which suggests priming specific to the vaccine.

CDR1 and CDR2 were assigned from the germline V gene as MNHNS and SASEGT. The junction shows trimming of 3 bases on V and 1 base on J, plus 7 bases between the germline ends. The CDR3 covers 14 residues, taking in both the cysteine and the phenylalanine. Left in the record is the CDR3 DNA by itself, 42 bases read in frame from the first base. The library was produced with PCR. At the Johns Hopkins FTIC core, DNA from the cultured CD4+ T cells underwent TCR sequencing with the Oncomine TCR Beta short-read assay. Genomic DNA was extracted from the cultured CD4+ T cells with the QIAamp micro DNA kit. Oncomine TCR Beta libraries from cultured CD4+ T cells were pooled using unique dual indexes and sequenced on an Illumina iSeq 100. As for how the authors treated the data: Non-productive sequences were removed, and CDR3s that did not start with C, did not end with F or W, or were shorter than 7 amino acids were discarded. Antigen-specific clonotypes were identified with the MANAFEST web application by comparing peptide-stimulated wells with reference and other culture wells. For a clone to be called positive, the clone needed an FDR below 0.05, an odds ratio above 5, and a productive frequency above 0.1% in at least two of three replicate wells. A clonotype counted as cross-reactive if it showed significant expansion both in the SARS-CoV-2 spike wells and in at least one common cold coronavirus spike condition. Using R version 3.6.1, CDR3 homology was evaluated through Levenshtein distances (stringdist) along with unrooted phylogenetic trees (ape). Through fastp at Q25 and MiXCR, TCRdb rebuilt clones from the public reads, retaining in-frame beta chains. Each record represents a unique CDR3 protein, reported with the most common genes and DNA among its rows. TCRdb's processing, not the study's, gives the V and J calls here. Present in this sample are 13,000 or so distinct CDR3 sequences, roughly 39% of which were seen just once. The ten most abundant clones make up roughly 14% of the sample.

The sequence links TRBV6-1 to TRBJ1-5; too little of a D gene remains to name it. Input material: CD4+ T cells from blood, cultured in vitro. The clonotype comes from a human donor who had recovered from COVID-19. The DNA is as follows: TGTGCCAGCAGTGACCGCTCAAGCAATCAGCCCCAGCATTTT. Translated, this is CASSDRSSNQPQHF.